The clone carrying this TCR beta chain was seen ten or more times. The antigen is not known. J lost 5 bases, V lost 7 bases, and 11 bases had no gene match. Germline CDR1 and CDR2: LNHNV and YYDKDF (reference sequence). The CDR3 length is 17 residues. Researchers amplified the TCR beta CDR3 regions from RNA transcripts. Carried out on the TCR CDR3, a first-round RT-PCR used the HTBI primer set. TCRdb reprocessed the multiplex PCR reads via MiXCR and lists one record per CDR3 protein. The table has a few hundred thousand distinct CDR3 sequences, about 43% seen once. This record comes from a study of T cells in Graves' hyperthyroidism and ophthalmopathy. Researchers barred patients who had uncontrolled infection, other autoimmune disease, pregnancy or lactation. Thyroid ultrasound and orbital computed tomography, with clinical symptoms and serum thyroxine and TRAb, informed diagnoses. Study-wide results and limits: Using 13 V-J features, a model discriminated ophthalmopathy from stable hyperthyroidism. Blood held most thyroid clonotypes expanded above 0.001 frequency.

The V gene is TRBV15, the J gene TRBJ2-5; 15 bases agree with TRBD2. Sequencing used peripheral blood or thyroid tissue (not recorded which). The sequence came from an adult woman with Graves' disease, either hyperthyroidism or ophthalmopathy (not recorded which). The CDR3 nucleotides are TGTGCCACCAACAAACTCGGACTAGCGGGAGGGTGGGAGACCCAGTACTTC. It is translated as CATNKLGLAGGWETQYF. The variable domain in full, completed from reference TRBV15 and TRBJ2-5, reads DAMVIQNPRYQVTQFGKPVTLSCSQTLNHNVMYWYQQKSSQAPKLLFHYYDKDFNNEADTPDNFQSRRPNTSFCFLDIRSPGLGDTAMYLCATNKLGLAGGWETQYFGPGTRLLVL.